The clone carrying this T cell receptor (beta chain) has just one count. This CDR3 region has 17 residues. V shed 3 bases, J shed 4 bases, and the junction held 10 bases outside the gene matches. Germline V gene lookup returns CDR1 MNHEY and CDR2 SMNVEV (reference sequence). This entry belongs to a study of OX40 agonist ivuxolimab in advanced cancers. Assay: immunoSEQ multiplex PCR; the TCRdb copy retains only in-frame clones and omits some. The sample has 20,000 to 30,000 clones; approximately 90% are singletons. This TCR derives from an adult with an advanced solid tumor such as melanoma, head and neck, liver or kidney cancer. This specimen consisted of CD4+ or CD8+ T cells sorted from blood, obtained in a trial of the OX40 agonist ivuxolimab. The chain has TRBV27 and TRBJ2-3; 10 positions agree with TRBD2. The CDR3 DNA is TGTGCCAGCAGTTTCAGGTCTAGCGGGAGTATATCAGATACGCAGTATTTT. Residues: CASSFRSSGSISDTQYF.